Each of the 31 T cell receptor beta chains below was sequenced from the same sample in a study of post-analysis software for immune sequencing data. Study-wide results and caveats: TRBV5-6, TRBV5-1 and TRBV20-1 were among five TRBV segments more frequent in patients than controls.

Unique molecular identifiers featured in each of the TCR beta cDNA libraries. TCRdb processed the PCR reads anew with MiXCR; each CDR3 protein has one entry. The sample gives around 440,000 distinct CDR3 sequences, roughly 46% of which show up once; 12% is in the top ten. Their antigens are not known. Sequencing was performed on blood. The receptors shown here come from a girl aged 5 to 17 with multiple sclerosis.

This chain joins TRBV5-1 and TRBJ2-3; the D is unclear. CDR3 length: 14 amino acids. The V gene lost 0 bases and the J gene lost 4 bases, with 9 bases spanning the gap. CDR1 and CDR2 from the germline V gene are SGHRS and YFSETQ. The CDR3, as DNA: TGCGCCAGCAGCTTGGCCCAGGAATCAGATACGCAGTATTTT. Its protein is CASSLAQESDTQYF.

The V and J genes are TRBV28 and TRBJ2-5; D is unresolved. Looked up from germline, CDR1 is MDHEN and CDR2 is SYDVKM. There are 12 residues in the CDR3. V lost 5 bases and J lost 5, with 9 bases in between. CDR3 DNA sequence: TGTGCCAGCAGTCCCTTGTCGGAGACCCAGTACTTC. Protein product: CASSPLSETQYF.

The J gene is TRBJ2-3, the V gene TRBV9, with D perhaps matching TRBD2 (7 bases). The V gene lost 4 bases and the J gene lost 0 bases, with 15 bases spanning the gap. Germline CDR1 and CDR2: SGDLS and YYNGEE. The CDR3 consists of 16 residues. CDR3 nucleotide sequence: TGTGCCAGCAGCCCATGGGGGGGCGAGAGCACAGATACGCAGTATTTT. Its translation: CASSPWGGESTDTQYF. Full variable domain (missing parts from reference TRBV9 and TRBJ2-3): DSGVTQTPKHLITATGQRVTLRCSPRSGDLSVYWYQQSLDQGLQFLIQYYNGEERAKGNILERFSAQQFPDLHSELNLSSLELGDSALYFCASSPWGGESTDTQYFGPGTRLTVL.

This chain connects TRBV29-1 to TRBJ2-1; 7 nucleotides align to TRBD2. Germline CDR1 and CDR2: SQVTM and ANQGSEA. The CDR3 consists of 15 residues. V lost 5 bases and J lost 2; bases outside the gene matches: 9. CDR3 sequence: CSVFDRGRAYNEQFF. CDR3 coding DNA: TGCAGCGTTTTCGACCGGGGGAGGGCCTACAATGAGCAGTTCTTC.

This sequence joins TRBV13 and TRBJ2-3; D is possibly TRBD1 (6 bases). The V gene lost 2 bases and the J gene lost 5 bases, with 11 bases spanning the gap. In germline, CDR1 is PRHDT, CDR2 FYEKMQ (reference sequence). This CDR3 is built from 14 residues. CDR3 sequence: CASSLWTVGDTQYF. The CDR3 DNA reads as TGTGCCAGCAGCTTATGGACAGTGGGAGATACGCAGTATTTT. The full variable domain, rest sourced from reference TRBV13 and TRBJ2-3, is AAGVIQSPRHLIKEKRETATLKCYPIPRHDTVYWYQQGPGQDPQFLISFYEKMQSDKGSIPDRFSAQQFSDYHSELNMSSLELGDSALYFCASSLWTVGDTQYFGPGTRLTVL.

This clonotype has just a few counts. The chain is built from TRBV20-1 and TRBJ2-3; 7 bases agree with TRBD1. The CDR3 is made up of 17 amino acids. The V gene's germline CDR1 is DFQATT and CDR2 SNEGSKA (reference sequence). Unmatched junction bases numbered 13, after V lost 0 bases and J lost 4 bases. The CDR3 loop is CSAREIVQGLDADTQYF. The CDR3 DNA is TGCAGTGCTAGAGAGATTGTACAGGGGTTGGACGCAGATACGCAGTATTTT.

In DNA form, the CDR3 reads TGCGCCAGCAGCCCGGGACCCCTAGGCACAGATACGCAGTATTTT. Encoded protein: CASSPGPLGTDTQYF. The gene calls are TRBV5-1 and TRBJ2-3, with D perhaps TRBD1 or TRBD2 (5 bases each). Germline CDR1 is SGHRS and CDR2 is YFSETQ. V lost 4 bases and J lost 1, with 13 bases in between. CDR3 length equals 15 residues.

The chain has TRBV18 and TRBJ2-3; TRBD1 matches 9 bases. CDR1 and CDR2 (germline): KGHSH, LQKENI. The CDR3 sequence is 16 residues long. Trimming took 0 bases from V and 3 from J; bases not matched to a gene: 4. CDR3 nucleotide sequence: TGTGCCAGCTCACCACCCGGACAGGGGTTAACAGATACGCAGTATTTT. Amino acid sequence: CASSPPGQGLTDTQYF. The full variable domain, completed using reference TRBV18 and TRBJ2-3, is NAGVMQNPRHLVRRRGQEARLRCSPMKGHSHVYWYRQLPEEGLKFMVYLQKENIIDESGMPKERFSAEFPKEGPSILRIQQVVRGDSAAYFCASSPPGQGLTDTQYFGPGTRLTVL.

The chain is built from TRBV28 and TRBJ1-2; no definite D call. Looked up from germline, CDR1 is MDHEN and CDR2 is SYDVKM. V shed 6 bases and J shed 1 base, with 9 bases lying between them. The CDR3 covers 13 residues. The CDR3 spells CASSGEDNYGYTF. The CDR3 DNA follows: TGTGCCAGCAGCGGGGAGGATAACTATGGCTACACCTTC.

This chain connects TRBV24-1 to TRBJ2-1; TRBD2 aligns across 7 bases. The CDR3 is 16 residues long. The V and J ends lost 0 bases and 4 bases, in that order; junction bases with no gene match: 5. Germline CDR1 reads KGHDR; CDR2 reads SFDVKD. For the CDR3, the DNA is TGTGCCACCAGTGATTTGGTAGCGGGCGGGTACAATGAGCAGTTCTTC. As protein: CATSDLVAGGYNEQFF.

The chain is built from TRBV15 and TRBJ1-5; 9 bases agree with TRBD1. The CDR3 totals 16 residues. V was pared by 5 bases and J by 9 bases, with 14 bases of the junction left unmatched. The V gene's germline CDR1 is LNHNV and CDR2 YYDKDF (reference sequence). CDR3 bases: TGTGCCACCAGCGGTCCTGGACAGGGGCCTTCGCGGCCCCAGCATTTT. Translated: CATSGPGQGPSRPQHF.

In the case of this clonotype: An end of the junction does not agree with germline; a read error may underlie this. The V call is TRBV12-3 or TRBV12-4, the J call TRBJ2-3; D is uncertain. The CDR3 sequence is 14 residues long. The CDR3 bases are TGTGCCAGCAGCCCGGCGTCCAGCACAGATGCGCAGTATTTT. This translates into CASSPASSTDAQYF.

This clonotype showed up just a few times. The chain combines TRBV10-3 with TRBJ2-1; TRBD2 matches 11 bases. CDR3 length equals 16 residues. After removal of 3 bases from V and 5 bases from J, the junction contained 6 bases not matched to a gene. CDR1 ENHRY and CDR2 SYGVKD come from the germline V gene. The CDR3 sequence is CAISDSGLAENNEQFF. CDR3 DNA sequence: TGTGCCATCAGTGATTCGGGACTAGCGGAAAACAATGAGCAGTTCTTC.

This clonotype was seen a few times. The genes are TRBV5-1 and TRBJ2-5, with TRBD2 matching over 13 bases. CDR3 length: 18 residues. Germline trimming cut 4 bases from V and 0 bases from J; bases unmatched to any gene: 9. Germline lookup yields CDR1 SGHRS and CDR2 YFSETQ. CDR3 nucleotide sequence: TGCGCCAGCAGCCGAGGACTAGCGGGAGAGACGTACCAAGAGACCCAGTACTTC. It is translated as CASSRGLAGETYQETQYF.

In this sample, this clonotype turned up a few times. The gene calls are TRBV7-2 and TRBJ2-5, with 8 nucleotides matching TRBD2. Germline CDR1 is SGHTA and CDR2 is FQGNSA. The V segment lost 4 bases and the J segment 4 bases; nucleotides outside the gene matches: 11. The CDR3 extends over 16 amino acids. The CDR3 loop is CASSWTEAGDPETQYF. The CDR3 DNA sequence: TGTGCCAGCAGCTGGACCGAAGCGGGAGACCCAGAGACCCAGTACTTC.

Comments on this clonotype: At one boundary the junction diverges from the germline segment, which might be a read error. Written as DNA, the CDR3 is TGCGCCAGCAGCCAAGGGACCGCATACGGGCAGTACTTC. As protein: CASSQGTAYGQYF. The rearrangement joins TRBV4-1 to TRBJ2-7; D call uncertain. This CDR3 comprises 13 residues. The germline CDR1 and CDR2 sequences are MGHRA and YSYEKL.

The chain has TRBV24-1 and TRBJ1-1; 8 bases agree with TRBD1. The CDR3 loop spans 14 amino acids. The V and J ends lost 4 bases and 4 bases, in that order; junction bases with no gene match: 4. The germline gives CDR1 KGHDR, CDR2 SFDVKD. CDR3 sequence: CATSDADRGTEAFF. Here the CDR3 DNA reads TGTGCCACCAGTGACGCAGACAGGGGCACTGAAGCTTTCTTT.

The V and J genes are TRBV10-3 and TRBJ2-5; 7 nucleotides match TRBD1. Trimming at V came to 6 bases and at J to 4 bases, leaving 11 bases not matched to a gene. There are 15 residues in the CDR3. Germline V gene lookup returns CDR1 ENHRY and CDR2 SYGVKD. CDR3: CAIRPTGLTGETQYF. The CDR3 DNA follows: TGTGCCATCAGACCGACAGGGTTAACGGGAGAGACCCAGTACTTC.

The chain recombines TRBV6-2 or TRBV6-3 with TRBJ2-1, with 10 bases lining up with TRBD2. With 10 bases clipped from V and 10 bases from J, the junction kept 16 bases outside the gene matches. Germline V CDR1 and CDR2: MNHEY, SVGEGT. This CDR3 contains 15 residues. In DNA, the CDR3 is TGTGCCATCACCAGGAGGGCTAGCGGGAGCTGGGAGCAGTTCTTC. Residues: CAITRRASGSWEQFF.

This rearrangement joins TRBV29-1 to TRBJ1-5; TRBD1 aligns across 7 bases. V gave up 6 bases and J gave up 0 bases; unmatched junction bases: 2. Germline CDR1 reads SQVTM; CDR2 reads ANQGSEA. CDR3 size: 13 residues. The CDR3 coding sequence is TGCAGCGTCGGACAGGTTAGCAATCAGCCCCAGCATTTT. This sequence encodes CSVGQVSNQPQHF.

CDR3 sequence: CASNLGGGRYEQYF. The CDR3 coding sequence is TGTGCCAGCAACCTGGGGGGGGGCCGCTACGAGCAGTACTTC. The rearrangement joins TRBV12-3 or TRBV12-4 to TRBJ2-7; TRBD2 might be the D (7 bases). CDR3 length: 14 amino acids. V was trimmed by 7 bases and J by 3 bases, leaving 16 bases between them.

This clonotype appeared a few times. The V call is TRBV6-5, the J call TRBJ2-3; 11 bases align to TRBD1. Germline V gene sequence: CDR1 MNHEY, CDR2 SVGAGI. This CDR3 has 16 amino acids. J lost 1 base, V lost 6 bases, and 6 bases had no gene match. The CDR3 region is CASRGQGAGGTDTQYF. The CDR3 nucleotides read TGTGCCAGCAGAGGACAGGGGGCGGGAGGCACAGATACGCAGTATTTT.

The genes are TRBV28 and TRBJ1-2; weak D call: TRBD1 (5 bases). The CDR3 has 14 amino acids. CDR1 and CDR2 (germline): MDHEN, SYDVKM. V lost 7 bases and J 2 bases, leaving 14 bases between the germline ends. The CDR3 loop is CASTIQGVNYGYTF. The CDR3 bases are TGTGCCAGCACCATTCAGGGTGTCAACTATGGCTACACCTTC.

The rearrangement joins TRBV18 to TRBJ1-1; D is undetermined. Trimming stripped 3 bases from V and 4 bases from J, with 9 bases between. The germline gives CDR1 KGHSH, CDR2 LQKENI. The CDR3 totals 13 residues. The DNA for the CDR3 is TGTGCCAGCTCACCTCAGATGAGCACTGAAGCTTTCTTT. It translates to CASSPQMSTEAFF.

V is TRBV20-1 and J is TRBJ2-3; TRBD2 might be the D (6 bases). This CDR3 contains 12 residues. CDR1 and CDR2 (germline): DFQATT, SNEGSKA (reference sequence). V was shortened by 0 bases and J by 8 bases, with 9 bases between the two germline ends. DNA of the CDR3: TGCAGTGCTAGAGAGGGAGGTCGTACGCAGTATTTT. Amino acid sequence: CSAREGGRTQYF.

This clonotype was recorded a few times. This chain uses TRBV12-3 or TRBV12-4 with TRBJ1-2; a possible D gene is TRBD1 (5 bases). The CDR3 loop spans 14 amino acids. V dropped 7 bases and J dropped 4 bases, with 16 bases sitting between them. The CDR3 DNA reads as TGTGCCAGCACCCCTGGGGGACCGTCCTATGGCTACACCTTC. Its translation is CASTPGGPSYGYTF.

The table lists this clonotype with a few counts. The chain joins TRBV12-3 or TRBV12-4 to TRBJ2-1; D gene unclear. V gave up 5 bases and J gave up 2 bases, with 10 bases separating them. The CDR3 spans 14 residues. The DNA for the CDR3 is TGTGCCAGCAGTCCCGGTGGGACCTACAATGAGCAGTTCTTC. Translated: CASSPGGTYNEQFF.

J is TRBJ2-3 and V is TRBV3-1; D not resolved. This CDR3 has 16 amino acids. Deletions cut 0 bases from V and 3 bases from J, with 13 bases between. CDR1 is LGHDT, CDR2 YNNKEL, per germline (reference sequence). For the CDR3, the DNA is TGTGCCAGCAGCCAAGATCCTCAGGCCTTGACAGATACGCAGTATTTT. Translated: CASSQDPQALTDTQYF.

V and J are TRBV29-1 and TRBJ2-6, with 11 bases that match TRBD1. J lost 0 bases, V lost 2 bases, and 12 bases had no gene match. Germline lookup yields CDR1 SQVTM and CDR2 ANQGSEA. The CDR3 contains 20 residues. The DNA for the CDR3 is TGCAGCGTTGAAAATCGAGGGGACAGGGGGTCAATCTCTGGGGCCAACGTCCTGACTTTC. It is translated as CSVENRGDRGSISGANVLTF.

This clonotype was counted a single time. The rearrangement uses TRBV6-1 and TRBJ2-7; TRBD1 matches 9 bases. The assigned J gene may be wrong: the sequence end matches TRBJ2-5 better. The CDR3 sequence is 17 residues long. Germline V gene sequence: CDR1 MNHNS, CDR2 SASEGT. The CDR3 nucleotides read TGTGCCAGCAGTGAAGCCGGATACACGGACAGGGGAAAGACCCAGTACTTC. Its translation: CASSEAGYTDRGKTQYF.

V gene TRBV4-1 combines with J gene TRBJ1-1, with TRBD1 identical over 10 bases. CDR1 is MGHRA and CDR2 is YSYEKL in the germline V gene. This CDR3 region has 14 residues. Germline trimming cut 6 bases from V and 4 bases from J; bases unmatched to any gene: 5. CDR3: CASRLDRGLTEAFF. The CDR3, as DNA: TGCGCCAGCAGACTCGACAGGGGGCTCACTGAAGCTTTCTTT.